The 31 T cell receptor beta chains presented below share a single source sample, sequenced in a study of patients and donors after allogeneic stem cell transplantation (dated by TCRdb to 2018 to 2021). Libraries were constructed by RT-PCR. Data came from a NextSeq 550. TCRdb passed the public sequencing reads through fastp at Q25 and MiXCR, retaining productive beta sequences. Each CDR3 protein appears once, grouped with its most common genes and DNA. Here the sample has about 100,000 distinct CDR3 sequences; 35% occur a single time. The top ten constitute 27% of the sample. The sequencing input was blood, either unsorted or a sorted T cell fraction (not recorded which). Source of these receptors: a human donor who was either an allogeneic HSCT recipient or a stem cell or donor lymphocyte infusion donor (not recorded which). It is not recorded whose cells these are; they may come from a transplant donor.

This clonotype has a count of ten or more. The gene calls are TRBV29-1 and TRBJ1-2; D unclear. The CDR3 is 15 residues long. V was cut by 4 bases and J by 0 bases, with 15 bases left in between. Germline-derived CDR1 and CDR2 are SQVTM and ANQGSEA. The CDR3 sequence is CSVGAWRQANYGYTF. CDR3 nucleotides: TGCAGCGTTGGGGCCTGGCGACAAGCTAACTATGGCTACACCTTC.

This clonotype was counted many times. V is TRBV12-3 or TRBV12-4 and J is TRBJ1-5; possibly TRBD1 for D (6 bases). The CDR3 has 15 amino acids. V dropped 2 bases and J dropped 4 bases, with 12 bases sitting between them. The CDR3 region is CASSLTRGLNQPQHF. The DNA for the CDR3 is TGTGCCAGCAGTTTAACCAGGGGACTGAATCAGCCCCAGCATTTT.

The rearrangement joins TRBV3-1 to TRBJ2-7; a possible D gene is TRBD1 (5 bases). V was pared by 4 bases and J by 2 bases, with 15 bases between. The CDR3 is 15 residues long. Germline V gene lookup returns CDR1 LGHDT and CDR2 YNNKEL (reference sequence). The CDR3 region has the DNA TGTGCCAGCAGCCCGTTACTGACAGCGACCTACGAGCAGTACTTC. The encoded protein is CASSPLLTATYEQYF.

This chain joins TRBV7-8 and TRBJ2-2; perhaps TRBD2 as D (5 bases). The germline V gene encodes CDR1 SGHVS and CDR2 FQNEAQ. CDR3 length: 13 residues. Trimming cost V 1 base and J 10 bases, with 10 bases left between them. The chain's CDR3 is CASSLVLGQELFF. In nucleotides, the CDR3 is TGTGCCAGCAGCTTAGTACTAGGCCAGGAGCTGTTTTTT.

The chain links TRBV12-3 or TRBV12-4 to TRBJ1-5; 7 nucleotides line up with TRBD1. Unmatched junction bases numbered 2, after V lost 10 bases and J lost 2 bases. The CDR3 contains 12 residues. The CDR3 loop reads CATGQGNQPQHF. CDR3 nucleotide sequence: TGTGCCACCGGACAGGGCAATCAGCCCCAGCATTTT.

V is TRBV7-9 and J is TRBJ1-2; D remains unclear. The germline V and J ends were trimmed by 1 base and 8 bases, with 8 bases remaining between them. Germline V gives CDR1 SEHNR, CDR2 FQNEAQ (reference sequence). The CDR3 totals 12 residues. CDR3 DNA: TGTGCCAGCAGCTTAGGGAGTAGAGGCTACACCTTC. Protein sequence: CASSLGSRGYTF.

The chain joins TRBV5-1 to TRBJ1-4, with D possibly matching TRBD1 (5 bases). V lost 2 bases, J lost 6 bases, and 14 bases lay in between. Germline-derived CDR1 and CDR2 are SGHRS and YFSETQ. This CDR3 is built from 15 residues. The CDR3 sequence is CASSFVSRVDEKLFF. CDR3 in DNA: TGCGCCAGCAGCTTTGTCTCCAGGGTGGATGAAAAACTGTTTTTT.

This clonotype was detected only a few times. The chain's CDR3 is CASSYSRYRTSNGYTF. CDR3 coding DNA: TGTGCCAGCAGTTACTCCCGGTACAGGACGTCCAATGGCTACACCTTC. This chain connects TRBV6-5 to TRBJ1-2; D may be TRBD1 (5 bases). Trimming cost V 0 bases and J 6 bases, with 17 bases left between them. Germline CDR1 is MNHEY and CDR2 is SVGAGI. The CDR3 sequence is 16 residues long.

The chain uses TRBV5-5 and TRBJ2-1; D is perhaps TRBD2 (6 bases). This CDR3 contains 15 residues. The V end lost 4 bases, the J end lost 8 bases, and 19 bases lay between the germline ends. Germline V CDR1 and CDR2: SGHKS, YYEKEE (reference sequence). CDR3 sequence: CASSARRGMVDEQFF. Written as DNA, the CDR3 is TGTGCCAGCAGCGCCCGCCGGGGGATGGTCGATGAGCAGTTCTTC.

This clonotype was counted between two and nine times. The chain uses TRBV28 and TRBJ1-5; no definite D call. This CDR3 comprises 17 residues. Trimming took 3 bases from V and 4 from J, leaving 19 bases between them. Germline CDR1 and CDR2: MDHEN and SYDVKM. Here the CDR3 DNA reads TGTGCCAGCAGTTTGGGGTATGCGTCGAGACGAAATCAGCCCCAGCATTTT. Its translation: CASSLGYASRRNQPQHF.

This clonotype was observed a few times. This rearrangement joins TRBV6-1 to TRBJ1-6; D not resolved. V lost 6 bases, J lost 9 bases, and 9 bases lay in between. The CDR3 totals 12 residues. From germline, CDR1 is MNHNS and CDR2 SASEGT. The DNA of the CDR3 is TGTGCCAGCAGGGATCTTGGTTCACCCCTCCACTTT. Translating it yields CASRDLGSPLHF.

This clonotype was counted a few times. V is TRBV20-1 and J is TRBJ1-5; the D is unclear. V lost 5 bases and J lost 4, with 12 bases in between. Germline lookup yields CDR1 DFQATT and CDR2 SNEGSKA (reference sequence). CDR3 size: 13 residues. CDR3 region: CSALSRGNQPQHF. CDR3 coding DNA: TGCAGTGCTCTAAGTCGAGGAAATCAGCCCCAGCATTTT.

V is TRBV20-1 and J is TRBJ1-1; D is ambiguous. The germline gives CDR1 DFQATT, CDR2 SNEGSKA (reference sequence). The CDR3 totals 13 residues. V was cut by 0 bases and J by 3 bases, with 8 bases left in between. The CDR3 loop reads CSARDWEDTEAFF. CDR3 DNA sequence: TGCAGTGCTAGAGATTGGGAGGACACTGAAGCTTTCTTT.

This clonotype was seen a handful of times. The V gene is TRBV12-3 or TRBV12-4, the J gene TRBJ2-7, with a possible D match to TRBD1 (6 bases). This CDR3 is built from 13 residues. Trimming took off 4 bases at V and 4 bases at J, with 11 bases between the two ends. For the CDR3, the DNA is TGTGCCAGCAGTTACAGGGTAGGGTACGAGCAGTACTTC. Residues: CASSYRVGYEQYF.

This clonotype turned up a few times. V and J are TRBV12-3 or TRBV12-4 and TRBJ1-1; a possible D gene is TRBD1 (5 bases). There are 16 residues in the CDR3. Trimming cost V 1 base and J 1 base, with 13 bases left between them. The CDR3 region is CASSLDVGDGNTEAFF. The CDR3 bases are TGTGCCAGCAGTTTAGATGTGGGGGACGGGAACACTGAAGCTTTCTTT.

This clonotype was recorded a few times. The chain joins TRBV20-1 to TRBJ1-5; 9 nucleotides align to TRBD1. This CDR3 is 13 amino acids long. After removal of 6 bases from V and 7 bases from J, the junction contained 7 bases not matched to a gene. The germline V gene encodes CDR1 DFQATT and CDR2 SNEGSKA (reference sequence). CDR3 nucleotides: TGCAGTGCGCGTAGGACAGGGGACCAGCCCCAGCATTTT. Translating gives CSARRTGDQPQHF.

A few counts support this clonotype. V gene TRBV12-3 or TRBV12-4 combines with J gene TRBJ1-5; no reliable D call. CDR3 size: 16 residues. The V gene lost 6 bases and the J gene lost 2 bases, with 17 bases spanning the gap. CDR3 nucleotide sequence: TGTGCCAGCAGCCAATGGGGAGGCTTGGGCAATCAGCCCCAGCATTTT. Encoded protein: CASSQWGGLGNQPQHF.

The genes are TRBV7-6 and TRBJ1-5; D gene ambiguous. The CDR3 loop spans 10 amino acids. Trimming stripped 8 bases from V and 7 bases from J, with 6 bases between. The germline V gene encodes CDR1 SGHVS and CDR2 FNYEAQ. In nucleotides, the CDR3 is TGTGCCAGCCTCTCCCAGCCCCAGCATTTT. It yields the protein CASLSQPQHF.

The chain carries TRBV12-3 or TRBV12-4 and TRBJ2-7; possible D gene TRBD2, 5 bases. The CDR3 has 14 amino acids. V shed 0 bases and J shed 4 bases, with 10 bases lying between them. The CDR3 DNA follows: TGTGCCAGCAGTTTAGCGGGAGTACGGTACGAGCAGTACTTC. It is translated as CASSLAGVRYEQYF.

This clonotype was recorded many times. The genes are TRBV12-3 or TRBV12-4 and TRBJ1-6; the D is unclear. The CDR3 is 15 residues long. V lost 0 bases and J 8 bases, leaving 11 bases between the germline ends. The CDR3 spells CASSLASLRYSPLHF. In DNA form, the CDR3 reads TGTGCCAGCAGTTTAGCATCCCTCCGGTATTCACCCCTCCACTTT.

The chain has TRBV6-2 or TRBV6-3 and TRBJ1-3; 7 bases map to TRBD1. V shed 5 bases, J shed 0 bases, and the junction held 10 bases outside the gene matches. This CDR3 comprises 17 residues. Germline V lookup: CDR1 MNHEY, CDR2 SVGEGT. CDR3 bases: TGTGCCAGCAGTCGATCCCCCCGGGACAGCTCTGGAAACACCATATATTTT. This gives the protein CASSRSPRDSSGNTIYF.

The chain employs TRBV5-6 and TRBJ1-6, with D unclear. Germline V lookup: CDR1 SGHDT, CDR2 YYEEEE. The CDR3 loop spans 14 amino acids. The ends were cut back, 0 bases at V and 7 bases at J, with 8 bases in the middle. In nucleotides, the CDR3 is TGTGCCAGCAGCTTGGATTCAGTCAATTCACCCCTCCACTTT. Translation gives CASSLDSVNSPLHF.

This sequence joins TRBV30 and TRBJ2-6, with D maybe TRBD1 (5 bases). This CDR3 region has 15 residues. Trimming shortened V by 3 bases and J by 2 bases, and 11 bases separated the two germline ends. Germline assignment: CDR1 GTSNPN and CDR2 SVGIG (reference sequence). CDR3 loop: CAWRVTATGANVLTF. CDR3 coding DNA: TGTGCCTGGAGGGTGACAGCAACTGGGGCCAACGTCCTGACTTTC.

There are a few counts of this clonotype. The chain links TRBV5-1 to TRBJ1-1, with TRBD1 matching 9 bases. The CDR3 spans 14 residues. Germline assignment: CDR1 SGHRS and CDR2 YFSETQ. V was pared by 4 bases and J by 3 bases, with 4 bases of the junction left unmatched. The CDR3: CASSTGGVDTEAFF. The CDR3 DNA sequence: TGCGCCAGCAGCACAGGGGGCGTGGACACTGAAGCTTTCTTT.

The genes are TRBV7-9 and TRBJ1-6; TRBD1 matches 9 bases. Unmatched junction bases numbered 8, after V lost 2 bases and J lost 9 bases. CDR3 size: 16 residues. CDR1 and CDR2 from the germline V gene are SEHNR and FQNEAQ (reference sequence). CDR3 sequence (DNA): TGTGCCAGCAGCTTATTGATTCCGGGACAGGGTTCACCCCTCCACTTT. It translates to CASSLLIPGQGSPLHF.

This chain links TRBV10-3 with TRBJ1-5; a possible D gene is TRBD1 (5 bases). This CDR3 spans 14 amino acids. V dropped 10 bases and J dropped 0 bases, with 13 bases sitting between them. CDR1 is ENHRY, CDR2 SYGVKD, per germline. The CDR3 bases are TGTGCCACAGCAGTGGGGGATAGCAATCAGCCCCAGCATTTT. This gives the protein CATAVGDSNQPQHF.

This sequence joins TRBV11-3 and TRBJ2-3; 7 positions agree with TRBD2. The germline V gene encodes CDR1 SGHNT and CDR2 YENEEA. The trim removed 4 bases at V and 6 bases at J, leaving 10 bases unmatched. The CDR3 length is 15 residues. This CDR3 is CASSSGASGVDTQYF. The CDR3 DNA follows: TGTGCCAGCAGCTCCGGGGCTAGCGGTGTTGATACGCAGTATTTT. Based on the CDR3 plus reference TRBV11-3 and TRBJ2-3, the full variable domain is EAGVVQSPRYKIIEKKQPVAFWCNPISGHNTLYWYLQNLGQGPELLIRYENEEAVDDSQLPKDRFSAERLKGVDSTLKIQPAELGDSAVYLCASSSGASGVDTQYFGPGTRLTVL.

This clonotype was seen only a few times. The chain employs TRBV27 and TRBJ1-2; D is perhaps TRBD1 (5 bases). The germline CDR1 and CDR2 sequences are MNHEY and SMNVEV (reference sequence). V was cut by 2 bases and J by 6 bases, with 16 bases left in between. The CDR3 contains 15 residues. CDR3 DNA sequence: TGTGCCAGCAGTTTACAAGGGGCAGACTTGGATGGCTACACCTTC. It specifies CASSLQGADLDGYTF.

This chain connects TRBV18 to TRBJ2-4, with 8 bases matching TRBD2. Trimming cost V 3 bases and J 1 base; bases outside gene matches: 8. The germline gives CDR1 KGHSH, CDR2 LQKENI. This CDR3 comprises 17 residues. CDR3 amino acids: CASSPLSGSWAKNIQYF. CDR3 coding DNA: TGTGCCAGCTCACCTCTAAGCGGGAGTTGGGCCAAAAACATTCAGTACTTC. Drawing the rest from reference TRBV18 and TRBJ2-4, the complete variable domain is NAGVMQNPRHLVRRRGQEARLRCSPMKGHSHVYWYRQLPEEGLKFMVYLQKENIIDESGMPKERFSAEFPKEGPSILRIQQVVRGDSAAYFCASSPLSGSWAKNIQYFGAGTRLSVL.

This chain links TRBV3-1 with TRBJ2-3; D perhaps matches TRBD2 (5 bases). CDR1 is LGHDT and CDR2 is YNNKEL in the germline V gene (reference sequence). This CDR3 has 12 amino acids. Trimming took off 3 bases at V and 9 bases at J, with 10 bases between the two ends. The CDR3 DNA is TGTGCCAGCAGCCAGTCGGGATGGACGCAGTATTTT. It codes for CASSQSGWTQYF.

The CDR3 DNA is TGTGCCAGCAGCCGACCTCTAGCGGGAGGGCACAATGAGCAGTTCTTC. This gives the protein CASSRPLAGGHNEQFF. The V call is TRBV27, the J call TRBJ2-1; 12 bases are a match to TRBD2. This CDR3 comprises 16 residues. After removal of 6 bases from V and 5 bases from J, the junction contained 8 bases not matched to a gene. The germline CDR1 and CDR2 sequences are MNHEY and SMNVEV (reference sequence).